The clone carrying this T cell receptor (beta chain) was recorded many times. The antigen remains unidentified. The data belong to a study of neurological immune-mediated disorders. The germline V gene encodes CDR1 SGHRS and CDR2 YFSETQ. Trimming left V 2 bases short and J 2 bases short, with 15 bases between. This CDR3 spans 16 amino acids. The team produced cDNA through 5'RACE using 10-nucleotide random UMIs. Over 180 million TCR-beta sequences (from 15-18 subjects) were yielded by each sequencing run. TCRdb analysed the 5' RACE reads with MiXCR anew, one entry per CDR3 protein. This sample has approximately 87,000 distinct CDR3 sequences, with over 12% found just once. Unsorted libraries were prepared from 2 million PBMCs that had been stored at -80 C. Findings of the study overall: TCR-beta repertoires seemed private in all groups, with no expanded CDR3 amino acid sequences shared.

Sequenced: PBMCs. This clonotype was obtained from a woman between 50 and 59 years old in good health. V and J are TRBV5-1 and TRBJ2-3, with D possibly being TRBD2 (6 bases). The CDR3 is CASSLWGTQPTDTQYF. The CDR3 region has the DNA TGCGCCAGCAGCTTATGGGGGACTCAGCCCACAGATACGCAGTATTTT.